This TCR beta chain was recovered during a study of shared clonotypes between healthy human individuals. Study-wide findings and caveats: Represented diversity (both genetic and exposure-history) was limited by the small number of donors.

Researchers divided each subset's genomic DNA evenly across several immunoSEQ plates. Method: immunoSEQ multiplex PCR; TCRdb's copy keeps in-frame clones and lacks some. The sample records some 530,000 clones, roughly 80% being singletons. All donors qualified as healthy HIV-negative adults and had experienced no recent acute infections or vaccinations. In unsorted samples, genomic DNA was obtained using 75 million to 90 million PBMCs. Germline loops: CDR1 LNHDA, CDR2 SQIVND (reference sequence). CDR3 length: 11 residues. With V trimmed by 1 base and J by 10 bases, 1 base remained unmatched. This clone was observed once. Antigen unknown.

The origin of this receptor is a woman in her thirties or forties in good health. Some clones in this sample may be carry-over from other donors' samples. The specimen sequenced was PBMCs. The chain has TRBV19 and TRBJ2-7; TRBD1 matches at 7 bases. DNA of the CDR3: TGTGCCAGTAGTATAGGGGACAGACAGTACTTC. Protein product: CASSIGDRQYF.